Given below is one T cell receptor beta chain in context. Its cognate antigen is unknown. V lost 5 bases and J 7 bases, leaving 21 bases between the germline ends. This CDR3 has 15 amino acids. Germline V lookup: CDR1 SEHNR, CDR2 FQNEAQ (reference sequence). The sample is drawn from a study of CD8+CD57+ T cells in acquired aplastic anemia. Study-level background: Each DNA sample taken from sorted CD4+ and CD8+ cells came to roughly 3.5 ug on average. An average of roughly 11 million reads for CD4+ cells was obtained from healthy donors.

Study-level results: The CD8+ Simpson's diversity of patients and controls was not significantly different. Patients had twenty-nine CD8+ CDR3 sequences in common with controls (the shared set).

The use of genomic DNA as template underpinned the TCR beta VDJ and CDR3 profiling. TCRdb reprocessed the reads via MiXCR and lists one record per CDR3 protein. The sample records roughly 170,000 distinct CDR3 sequences, under 75% being singletons. V gene TRBV7-9 combines with J gene TRBJ2-7; a possible D gene is TRBD2 (6 bases). Specimen: sorted CD4+, CD8+, or CD8+CD57+ T cells (not recorded which) from PBMCs. The receptor's source is a human donor in good health. The CDR3 coding sequence is TGTGCCAGCAGCCCCACCCTAGCGACTCCACGGGAGCAGTACTTC. Amino acid sequence: CASSPTLATPREQYF. Variable domain in full (rest from reference TRBV7-9 and TRBJ2-7): DTGVSQNPRHKITKRGQNVTFRCDPISEHNRLYWYRQTLGQGPEFLTYFQNEAQLEKSRLLSDRFSAERPKGSFSTLEIQRTEQGDSAMYLCASSPTLATPREQYFGPGTRLTVT.